This T cell receptor beta chain was recorded in a study of blood T cells in healthy people across ages. CDR1 is MNHEY, CDR2 SVGEGT, per germline. The CDR3 sequence is 12 residues long. The J segment lost 7 bases and the V segment lost 4 bases, leaving 4 bases of the junction unmatched. Primers used in a second PCR of about 7 to 11 cycles were a sample-barcoded 5' primer and a J-beta primer mix. Unique molecular identifiers of 12 random nucleotides labeled each cDNA. TCRdb used MiXCR to reprocess the 5' RACE reads, holding one entry per CDR3 protein. Of 1.8 million or so distinct CDR3 sequences detected, more than 35% appear once; the ten largest clones hold 23%.

The genes are TRBV6-2 or TRBV6-3 and TRBJ2-7; 7 positions match TRBD1. The clonotype originates from a human donor in good health. Specimen: blood. CDR3 protein: CASSWTGVEQYF. CDR3 nucleotides: TGTGCCAGCAGTTGGACAGGAGTAGAGCAGTACTTC.